The rows below give T cell receptor beta chains drawn from one sample of a study of blood T cells in healthy people across ages. TCRdb used MiXCR to reprocess the 5' RACE reads, holding one entry per CDR3 protein. This table holds 600,000 to 850,000 distinct CDR3 sequences, roughly 25% found once. Another study also made use of these data, one on T cells of mothers and their children.

The sequencing sample was made of blood. Receptor source: a boy younger than 18 in good health. Each CDR3 is given with its conserved first and last residue. A D gene is named only where the DNA matches it firmly. Only part of the rows carry a size: once, few, many, or a class if the clone is expanded.

j_call: TRBJ2-3; v_call: TRBV7-9; d_call: -; clone_size: -; cdr3_nt: TGTGCCAGCAGCTTAAAGGGTGGGAGCACAGATACGCAGTATTTT; cdr3_aa: CASSLKGGSTDTQYF
j_call: TRBJ2-7; v_call: TRBV4-2; d_call: TRBD2; clone_size: few; cdr3_nt: TGTGCCAGCAGCCGTACTAGTTTCGGGACTAAAAACGAGCAGTACTTC; cdr3_aa: CASSRTSFGTKNEQYF
j_call: TRBJ2-2; v_call: TRBV5-1; d_call: TRBD1; clone_size: few; cdr3_nt: TGCGCCAGCAGCCCTTGGACAGGGGCTAACACCGGGGAGCTGTTTTTT; cdr3_aa: CASSPWTGANTGELFF
j_call: TRBJ2-1; v_call: TRBV28; d_call: -; clone_size: few; cdr3_nt: TGTGCCAGCACCGATTACGGGACACCTCGGACCAATGAGCAGTTCTTC; cdr3_aa: CASTDYGTPRTNEQFF
j_call: TRBJ2-5; v_call: TRBV29-1; d_call: -; clone_size: -; cdr3_nt: TGCAGCGTCCGGGGACGGGCCGGCGAGACCCAGTACTTC; cdr3_aa: CSVRGRAGETQYF
j_call: TRBJ1-3; v_call: TRBV12-3/TRBV12-4; d_call: -; clone_size: -; cdr3_nt: TGTGCCAGCAGTAACCGATATTCGCACACCATATATTTT; cdr3_aa: CASSNRYSHTIYF
j_call: TRBJ1-2; v_call: TRBV20-1; d_call: TRBD1; clone_size: few; cdr3_nt: TGCAGTGCTAGAGAATCCATCGGGTACAGGGGGCATGGCTACACCTTC; cdr3_aa: CSARESIGYRGHGYTF
j_call: TRBJ1-5; v_call: TRBV27; d_call: -; clone_size: few; cdr3_nt: TGTGCCAGCAGTTTGGGACTCCGTCAGCCCCAGCATTTT; cdr3_aa: CASSLGLRQPQHF
j_call: TRBJ1-2; v_call: TRBV20-1; d_call: -; clone_size: -; cdr3_nt: TGCAGTGCTAGAGGAGCGTCGGGACATCCTAACTATGGCTACACCTTC; cdr3_aa: CSARGASGHPNYGYTF
j_call: TRBJ2-7; v_call: TRBV20-1; d_call: TRBD2; clone_size: -; cdr3_nt: TGCAGTGCAGAGGGGACTAGCGATTACTACGAGCAGTACTTC; cdr3_aa: CSAEGTSDYYEQYF
j_call: TRBJ2-3; v_call: TRBV2; d_call: TRBD1; clone_size: few; cdr3_nt: TGTGCCAGCAGTCGACAGGGGTTGGGCACAGATACGCAGTATTTT; cdr3_aa: CASSRQGLGTDTQYF
j_call: TRBJ1-5; v_call: TRBV12-3/TRBV12-4; d_call: -; clone_size: -; cdr3_nt: TGTGCCAGCAGTGTCTCCGGGGTTCAGCCCCAGCATTTT; cdr3_aa: CASSVSGVQPQHF
j_call: TRBJ1-2; v_call: TRBV5-1; d_call: -; clone_size: few; cdr3_nt: TGCGCCAGCAGCTGGGACCCCCCTGGGGGCTACACCTTC; cdr3_aa: CASSWDPPGGYTF
j_call: TRBJ2-7; v_call: TRBV29-1; d_call: TRBD1; clone_size: few; cdr3_nt: TGCAGCGTCTCCGGGACAGATTTTTACGAGCAGTACTTC; cdr3_aa: CSVSGTDFYEQYF
j_call: TRBJ2-1; v_call: TRBV6-4; d_call: -; clone_size: -; cdr3_nt: TGTGCCAGCAGTGACGGCGAGCAGTTCTTC; cdr3_aa: CASSDGEQFF
j_call: TRBJ1-6; v_call: TRBV27; d_call: -; clone_size: -; cdr3_nt: TGTGCCAGCACCATCCAGGGAGGGAGTTCACCCCTCCACTTT; cdr3_aa: CASTIQGGSSPLHF
j_call: TRBJ2-1; v_call: TRBV20-1; d_call: -; clone_size: few; cdr3_nt: TGCAGTGCTAGCAAAAGCGGCTACAATGAGCAGTTCTTC; cdr3_aa: CSASKSGYNEQFF
j_call: TRBJ1-5; v_call: TRBV3-1; d_call: -; clone_size: -; cdr3_nt: TGTGCCAGCAGCCAAGATCTCAATCAGCCCCAGCATTTT; cdr3_aa: CASSQDLNQPQHF
j_call: TRBJ2-7; v_call: TRBV5-1; d_call: -; clone_size: few; cdr3_nt: TGCGCCAGCAGTAAAGGCGGGCCCTACGAGCAGTACTTC; cdr3_aa: CASSKGGPYEQYF
j_call: TRBJ2-7; v_call: TRBV27; d_call: -; clone_size: -; cdr3_nt: TGTGCCAGCAGTTCCTATCCGGGGGACTTCTACGAGCAGTACTTC; cdr3_aa: CASSSYPGDFYEQYF
j_call: TRBJ2-7; v_call: TRBV10-3; d_call: TRBD2; clone_size: few; cdr3_nt: TGTGCCATCAGTGAGTCGACGACTAGCGGGGGGCTCTCCTACGAGCAGTACTTC; cdr3_aa: CAISESTTSGGLSYEQYF
j_call: TRBJ1-6; v_call: TRBV5-1; d_call: TRBD1; clone_size: -; cdr3_nt: TGCGCCAGCAGCTTGGAGACAGGGGATCGCGGTTCACCCCTCCACTTT; cdr3_aa: CASSLETGDRGSPLHF
j_call: TRBJ1-2; v_call: TRBV29-1; d_call: TRBD1; clone_size: few; cdr3_nt: TGCAGCGTTGAGATGGACCTGTGGACAGGGGGCTCGGGTGGCTACACCTTC; cdr3_aa: CSVEMDLWTGGSGGYTF
j_call: TRBJ2-6; v_call: TRBV6-1; d_call: TRBD2; clone_size: few; cdr3_nt: TGTGCCAGCAGTCAGACTAGCGGGGGGGGCTCTGGGGCCAACGTCCTGACTTTC; cdr3_aa: CASSQTSGGGSGANVLTF
j_call: TRBJ1-2; v_call: TRBV2; d_call: -; clone_size: -; cdr3_nt: TGTGCCAGCACCACAACTCAGGAGGGCTCTTGGGGCTACACCTTC; cdr3_aa: CASTTTQEGSWGYTF
j_call: TRBJ1-4; v_call: TRBV3-1; d_call: -; clone_size: many; cdr3_nt: TGTGCCAGCAGCTTCGGGGATAATGAAAAACTGTTTTTT; cdr3_aa: CASSFGDNEKLFF
j_call: TRBJ2-6; v_call: TRBV2; d_call: -; clone_size: -; cdr3_nt: TGTGCCAGCCGACAGGACCTCTCTGGGGCCAACGTCCTGACTTTC; cdr3_aa: CASRQDLSGANVLTF
j_call: TRBJ1-4; v_call: TRBV7-2; d_call: -; clone_size: once; cdr3_nt: TGTGCCAGCAGCCACCCGGGACGGGATGAAAAACTGTTTTTT; cdr3_aa: CASSHPGRDEKLFF
j_call: TRBJ2-3; v_call: TRBV20-1; d_call: -; clone_size: -; cdr3_nt: TGCAGTAACCTGTATATAAATACGCAGTATTTT; cdr3_aa: CSNLYINTQYF
j_call: TRBJ1-2; v_call: TRBV29-1; d_call: TRBD1; clone_size: few; cdr3_nt: TGCAGCGTTCGGGACAGGGAATACTATGGCTACACCTTC; cdr3_aa: CSVRDREYYGYTF
j_call: TRBJ2-1; v_call: TRBV12-5; d_call: TRBD1; clone_size: few; cdr3_nt: TGTGCTAGTGGTCCGTCCCCGCCGGGACAGGGGGATGAGCAGTTCTTC; cdr3_aa: CASGPSPPGQGDEQFF
j_call: TRBJ1-4; v_call: TRBV20-1; d_call: -; clone_size: few; cdr3_nt: TGCAGTGCTAGAGATCCCCCGGCAACTAATGAAAAACTGTTTTTT; cdr3_aa: CSARDPPATNEKLFF
j_call: TRBJ2-5; v_call: TRBV12-3/TRBV12-4; d_call: -; clone_size: few; cdr3_nt: TGTGTCAGCAGTTCAACAGGGAGGGAGACCCAGTACTTC; cdr3_aa: CVSSSTGRETQYF
j_call: TRBJ2-5; v_call: TRBV7-9; d_call: -; clone_size: few; cdr3_nt: TGTGCCACGGACTCGGGAGAAGAGACCCAGTACTTC; cdr3_aa: CATDSGEETQYF
j_call: TRBJ1-1; v_call: TRBV5-1; d_call: TRBD1; clone_size: -; cdr3_nt: TGCGCCAGCAGCGGTGACAGGGGCGAAGGTTGGACTGAAGCTTTCTTT; cdr3_aa: CASSGDRGEGWTEAFF
j_call: TRBJ1-4; v_call: TRBV6-1; d_call: -; clone_size: -; cdr3_nt: TGTGCCAGCAGTGAAAGGAGGACAACTTCCCGGGGTGAAAAACTGTTTTTT; cdr3_aa: CASSERRTTSRGEKLFF
j_call: TRBJ2-2; v_call: TRBV3-1; d_call: TRBD2; clone_size: once; cdr3_nt: TGTGCCAGCGGCCAAGCTAGCGGGTCCGGCACCGGGGAGCTGTTTTTT; cdr3_aa: CASGQASGSGTGELFF
j_call: TRBJ1-1; v_call: TRBV4-1; d_call: -; clone_size: -; cdr3_nt: TGCGCCAGCAGCCAAGAGGCCGGATGGGAAGCTTTCTTT; cdr3_aa: CASSQEAGWEAFF
j_call: TRBJ2-3; v_call: TRBV6-4; d_call: TRBD2; clone_size: -; cdr3_nt: TGTGCCAGCAGTGACACTAGCGGGAGAGATACGCAGTATTTT; cdr3_aa: CASSDTSGRDTQYF
j_call: TRBJ1-3; v_call: TRBV9; d_call: -; clone_size: few; cdr3_nt: TGTGCCAGCAGCGTAGCTGTCAGCACCATATATTTT; cdr3_aa: CASSVAVSTIYF
j_call: TRBJ2-5; v_call: TRBV3-1; d_call: -; clone_size: few; cdr3_nt: TGTGCCAGCAGCCGGACGCCTTGGGACTGGGAGACCCAGTACTTC; cdr3_aa: CASSRTPWDWETQYF
j_call: TRBJ2-5; v_call: TRBV2; d_call: TRBD1; clone_size: -; cdr3_nt: TGTGCCAGCAGCGAGGACAGGGGGCGGGAGACCCAGTACTTC; cdr3_aa: CASSEDRGRETQYF